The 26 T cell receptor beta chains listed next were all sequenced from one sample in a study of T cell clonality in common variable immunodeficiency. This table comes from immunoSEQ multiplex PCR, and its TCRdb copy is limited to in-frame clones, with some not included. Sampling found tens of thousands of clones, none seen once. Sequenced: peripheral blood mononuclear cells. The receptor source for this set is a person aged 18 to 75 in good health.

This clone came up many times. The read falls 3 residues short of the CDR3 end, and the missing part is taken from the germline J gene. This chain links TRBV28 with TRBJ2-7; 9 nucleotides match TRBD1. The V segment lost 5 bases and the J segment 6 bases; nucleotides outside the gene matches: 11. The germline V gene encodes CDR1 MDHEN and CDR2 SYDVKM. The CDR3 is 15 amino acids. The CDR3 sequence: CASSTPGQGFSEQYF. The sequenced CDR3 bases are TGTGCCAGCAGTACCCCGGGACAGGGTTTCTCCGAG.

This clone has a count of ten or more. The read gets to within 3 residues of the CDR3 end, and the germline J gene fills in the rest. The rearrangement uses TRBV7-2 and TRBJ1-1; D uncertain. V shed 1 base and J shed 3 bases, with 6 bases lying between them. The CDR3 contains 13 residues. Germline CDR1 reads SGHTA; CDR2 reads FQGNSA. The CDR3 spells CASSLELDTEAFF. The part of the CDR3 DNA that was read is TGTGCCAGCAGCTTAGAGTTAGACACTGAA.

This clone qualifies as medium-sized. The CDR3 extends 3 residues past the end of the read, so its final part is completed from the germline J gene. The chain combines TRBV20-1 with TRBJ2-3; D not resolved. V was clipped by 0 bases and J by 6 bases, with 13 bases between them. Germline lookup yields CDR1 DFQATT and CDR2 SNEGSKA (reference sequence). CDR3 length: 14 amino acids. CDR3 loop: CSARDLSTEDTQYF. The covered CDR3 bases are TGCAGTGCTAGAGATTTGAGTACTGAGGATACG.

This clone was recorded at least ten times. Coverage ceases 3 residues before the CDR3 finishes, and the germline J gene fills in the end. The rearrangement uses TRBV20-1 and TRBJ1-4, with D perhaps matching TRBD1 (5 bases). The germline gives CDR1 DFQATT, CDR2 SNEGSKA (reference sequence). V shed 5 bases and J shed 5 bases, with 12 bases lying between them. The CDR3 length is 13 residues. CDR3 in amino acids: CSASNRPNEKLFF. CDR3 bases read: TGCAGTGCTTCCAACAGGCCCAATGAAAAA.

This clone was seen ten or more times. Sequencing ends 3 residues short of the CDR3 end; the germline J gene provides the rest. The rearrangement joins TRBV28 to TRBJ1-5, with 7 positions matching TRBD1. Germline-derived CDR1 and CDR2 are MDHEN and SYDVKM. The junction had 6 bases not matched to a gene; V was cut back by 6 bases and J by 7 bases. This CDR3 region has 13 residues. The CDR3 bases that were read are TGTGCCAGCAGGACACAGGGGAGGCAGCCC. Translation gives CASRTQGRQP. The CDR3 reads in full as CASRTQGRQPQHF.

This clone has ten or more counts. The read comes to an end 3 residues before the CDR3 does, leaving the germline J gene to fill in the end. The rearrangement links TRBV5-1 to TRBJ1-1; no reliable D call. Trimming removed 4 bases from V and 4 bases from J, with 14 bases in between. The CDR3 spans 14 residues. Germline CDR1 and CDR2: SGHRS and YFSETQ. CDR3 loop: CASSPQRASTEAFF. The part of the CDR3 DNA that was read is TGCGCCAGCAGCCCCCAGAGGGCGAGCACTGAA.

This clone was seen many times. CDR3 bases read: TGCGCCAGCAGCTCCCGCCTACCTAGCGGGGAGTTAACCGGGGAG. Encoded protein: CASSSRLPSGELTGE. The complete CDR3 sequence is CASSSRLPSGELTGELFF. The chain employs TRBV5-1 and TRBJ2-2; 9 bases align to TRBD2. The CDR3 end falls 3 residues outside the read, so it is completed with the germline J gene. This CDR3 is built from 18 residues. V lost 3 bases and J lost 5; bases outside the gene matches: 14. Germline V lookup: CDR1 SGHRS, CDR2 YFSETQ. The full variable domain, with the rest looked up from reference TRBV5-1 and TRBJ2-2, is KAGVTQTPRYLIKTRGQQVTLSCSPISGHRSVSWYQQTPGQGLQFLFEYFSETQRNKGNFPGRFSGRQFSNSRSEMNVSTLELGDSALYLCASSSRLPSGELTGELFFGEGSRLTVL.

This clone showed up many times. This chain's CDR3 is CSASRRTDNQPQHF. The CDR3 DNA, read in part, is TGCAGTGCTAGTCGCCGGACAGATAATCAGCCC. J is TRBJ1-5 and V is TRBV20-1; a possible D gene is TRBD1 (6 bases). Read sequence stops 3 residues before the CDR3 end, and the germline J gene provides the missing end. With 3 bases removed from V and 4 bases from J, the gap between germline ends came to 13 bases. Germline V gene sequence: CDR1 DFQATT, CDR2 SNEGSKA (reference sequence). CDR3 length: 14 residues.

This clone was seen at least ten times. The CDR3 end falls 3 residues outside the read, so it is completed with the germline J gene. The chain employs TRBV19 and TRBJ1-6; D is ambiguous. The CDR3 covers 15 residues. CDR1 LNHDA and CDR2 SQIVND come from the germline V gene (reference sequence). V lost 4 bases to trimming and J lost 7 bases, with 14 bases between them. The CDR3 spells CASSTSGRYNSPLHF. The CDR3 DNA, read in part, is TGTGCCAGTAGTACATCGGGGAGGTACAATTCACCC.

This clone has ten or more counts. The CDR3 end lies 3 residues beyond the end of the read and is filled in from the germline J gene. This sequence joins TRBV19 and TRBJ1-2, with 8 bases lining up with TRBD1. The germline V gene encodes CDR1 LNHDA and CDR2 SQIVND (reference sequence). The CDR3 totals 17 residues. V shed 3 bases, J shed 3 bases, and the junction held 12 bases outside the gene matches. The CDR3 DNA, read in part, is TGTGCCAGTAGTATCCAGGGGGCAGGGGGAAGGGACTATGGC. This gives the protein CASSIQGAGGRDYG. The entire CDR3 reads CASSIQGAGGRDYGYTF.

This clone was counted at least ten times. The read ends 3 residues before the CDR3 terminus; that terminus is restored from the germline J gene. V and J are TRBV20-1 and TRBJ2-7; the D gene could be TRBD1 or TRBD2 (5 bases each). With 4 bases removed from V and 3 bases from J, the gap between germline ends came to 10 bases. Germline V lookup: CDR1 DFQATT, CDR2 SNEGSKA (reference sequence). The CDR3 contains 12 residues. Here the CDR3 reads CSATRGDYEQYF. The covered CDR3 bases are TGCAGTGCTACAAGGGGAGACTACGAG.

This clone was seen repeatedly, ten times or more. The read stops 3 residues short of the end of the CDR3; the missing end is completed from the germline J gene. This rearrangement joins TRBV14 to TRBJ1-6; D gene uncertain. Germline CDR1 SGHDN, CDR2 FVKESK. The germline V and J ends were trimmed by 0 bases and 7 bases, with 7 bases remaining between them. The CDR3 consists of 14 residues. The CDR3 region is CASSQELRNSPLHF. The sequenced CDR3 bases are TGTGCCAGCAGCCAAGAATTGAGGAATTCACCC.

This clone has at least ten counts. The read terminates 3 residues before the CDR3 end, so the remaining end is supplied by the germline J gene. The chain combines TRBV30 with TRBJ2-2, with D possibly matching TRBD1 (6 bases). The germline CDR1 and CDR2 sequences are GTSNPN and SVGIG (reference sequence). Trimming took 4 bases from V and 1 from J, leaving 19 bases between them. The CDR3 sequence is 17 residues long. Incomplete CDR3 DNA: TGTGCCTGGACCTCACAGGGTATATGGGTGAACACCGGGGAG. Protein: CAWTSQGIWVNTGE. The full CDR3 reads CAWTSQGIWVNTGELFF.

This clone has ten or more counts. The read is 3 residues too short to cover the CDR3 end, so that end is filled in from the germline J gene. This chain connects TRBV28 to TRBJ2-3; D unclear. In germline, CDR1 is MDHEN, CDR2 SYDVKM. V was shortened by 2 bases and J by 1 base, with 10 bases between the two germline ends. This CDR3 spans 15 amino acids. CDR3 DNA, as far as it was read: TGTGCCAGCAGTTTAACCGATCCAGGCACAGATACG. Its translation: CASSLTDPGTDT. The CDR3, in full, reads CASSLTDPGTDTQYF.

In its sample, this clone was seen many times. Here the CDR3 reads CASSIYSGRVNEQFF. Partial CDR3 DNA: TGTGCCAGTAGTATTTATAGCGGGAGGGTCAATGAG. V gene TRBV19 combines with J gene TRBJ2-1, with TRBD2 identical over 11 bases. The missing CDR3 end, 3 residues past where the read stops, is filled in from the germline J gene. The J segment lost 6 bases and the V segment lost 3 bases, leaving 4 bases of the junction unmatched. Germline V gene sequence: CDR1 LNHDA, CDR2 SQIVND (reference sequence). This CDR3 contains 15 residues.

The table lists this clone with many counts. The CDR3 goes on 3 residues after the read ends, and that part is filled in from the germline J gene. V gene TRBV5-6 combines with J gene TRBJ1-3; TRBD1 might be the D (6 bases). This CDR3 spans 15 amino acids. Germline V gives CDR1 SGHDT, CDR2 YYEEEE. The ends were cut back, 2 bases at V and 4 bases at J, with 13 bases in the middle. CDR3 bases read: TGTGCCAGCAGCTTTGGTTCGGGACACGGAAACACC. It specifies CASSFGSGHGNT. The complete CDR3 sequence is CASSFGSGHGNTIYF.

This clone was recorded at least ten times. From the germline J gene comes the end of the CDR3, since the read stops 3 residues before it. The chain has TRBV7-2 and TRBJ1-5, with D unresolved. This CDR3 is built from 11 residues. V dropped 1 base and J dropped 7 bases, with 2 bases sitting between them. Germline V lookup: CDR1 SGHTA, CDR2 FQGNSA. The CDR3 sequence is CASSLVQPQHF. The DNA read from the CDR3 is TGTGCCAGCAGCTTAGTACAGCCC.

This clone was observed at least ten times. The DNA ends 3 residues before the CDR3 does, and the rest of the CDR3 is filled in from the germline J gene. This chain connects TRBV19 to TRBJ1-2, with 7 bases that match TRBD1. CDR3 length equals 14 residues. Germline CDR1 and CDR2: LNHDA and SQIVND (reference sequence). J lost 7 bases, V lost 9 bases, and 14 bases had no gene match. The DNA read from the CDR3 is TGTGCCAGCAACACAGGGGAAACTCGACGTGGC. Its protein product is CASNTGETRRG. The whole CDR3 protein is CASNTGETRRGYTF.

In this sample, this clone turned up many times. CDR3 amino acids: CASSPKAATNEKLFF. Partial CDR3 DNA: TGTGCCAGCTCACCCAAAGCCGCAACTAATGAAAAA. This chain links TRBV18 with TRBJ1-4; D is uncertain. The sequenced fragment ends 3 residues before the CDR3 boundary, so the rest is inferred from the germline J gene. The CDR3 spans 15 residues. Germline V gene data show CDR1 as KGHSH and CDR2 as LQKENI. V lost 3 bases and J lost 0, with 8 bases in between.

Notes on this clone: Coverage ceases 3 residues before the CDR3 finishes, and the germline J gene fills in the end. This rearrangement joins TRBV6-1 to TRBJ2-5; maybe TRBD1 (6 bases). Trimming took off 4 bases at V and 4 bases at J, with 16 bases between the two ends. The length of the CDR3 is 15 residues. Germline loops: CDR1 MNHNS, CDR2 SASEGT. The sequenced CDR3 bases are TGTGCCAGCAGTGCAGCAGGGGCGCACTCAGAGACC. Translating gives CASSAAGAHSET. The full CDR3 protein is CASSAAGAHSETQYF.

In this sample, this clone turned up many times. CDR3 bases read: TGTGCCAGCACACCCAGACAGGACCCCTACGAG. Protein: CASTPRQDPYE. The entire CDR3 sequence reads CASTPRQDPYEQYF. The chain has TRBV6-2 or TRBV6-3 and TRBJ2-7; D might be TRBD1 (6 bases). The read comes to an end 3 residues before the CDR3 does, leaving the germline J gene to fill in the end. The CDR3 covers 14 residues. Between the trimmed V and J ends, which lost 7 bases and 2 bases, there was a span of 15 bases. Germline V lookup: CDR1 MNHEY, CDR2 SVGEGT.

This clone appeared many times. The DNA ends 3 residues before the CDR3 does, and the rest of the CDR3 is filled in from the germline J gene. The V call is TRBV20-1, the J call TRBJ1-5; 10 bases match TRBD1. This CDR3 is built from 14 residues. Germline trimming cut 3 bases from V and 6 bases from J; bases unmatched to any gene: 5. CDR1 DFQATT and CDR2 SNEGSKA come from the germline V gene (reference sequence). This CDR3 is CSARGTGEVQPQHF. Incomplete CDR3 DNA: TGCAGTGCTAGGGGGACAGGGGAGGTTCAGCCC.

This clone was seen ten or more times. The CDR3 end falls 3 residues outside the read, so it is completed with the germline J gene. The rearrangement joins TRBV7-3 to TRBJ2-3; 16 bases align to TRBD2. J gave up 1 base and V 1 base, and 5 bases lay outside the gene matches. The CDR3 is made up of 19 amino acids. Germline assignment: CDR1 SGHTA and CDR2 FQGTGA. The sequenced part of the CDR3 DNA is TGTGCCAGCAGCTTAAGGGGGACTAGCGGGAGGGAAGGCACAGATACG. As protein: CASSLRGTSGREGTDT. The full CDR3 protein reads CASSLRGTSGREGTDTQYF.

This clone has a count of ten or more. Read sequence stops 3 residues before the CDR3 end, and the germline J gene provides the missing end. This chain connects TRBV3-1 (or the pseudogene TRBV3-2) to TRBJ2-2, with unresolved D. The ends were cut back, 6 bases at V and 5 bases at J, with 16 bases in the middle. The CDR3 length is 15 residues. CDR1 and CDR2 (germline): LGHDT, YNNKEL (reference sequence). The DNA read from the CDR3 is TGTGCCAGCAGTCTCCTGTCCAGGCAGACCGGGGAG. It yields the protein CASSLLSRQTGE. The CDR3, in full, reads CASSLLSRQTGELFF.

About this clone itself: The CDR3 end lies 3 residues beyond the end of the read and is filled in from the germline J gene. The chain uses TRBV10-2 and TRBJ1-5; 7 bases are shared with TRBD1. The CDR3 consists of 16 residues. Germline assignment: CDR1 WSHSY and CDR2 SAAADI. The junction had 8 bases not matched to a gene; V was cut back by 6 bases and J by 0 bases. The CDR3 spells CASRETTGPSNQPQHF. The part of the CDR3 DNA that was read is TGCGCCAGCAGAGAGACGACAGGGCCTAGCAATCAGCCC.

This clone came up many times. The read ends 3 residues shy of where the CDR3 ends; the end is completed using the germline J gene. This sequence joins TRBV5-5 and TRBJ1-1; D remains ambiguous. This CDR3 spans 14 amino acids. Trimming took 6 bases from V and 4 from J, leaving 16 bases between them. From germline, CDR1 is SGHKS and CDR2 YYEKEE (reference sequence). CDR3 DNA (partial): TGTGCCAGCACCCTGAGAAGAACCGGCACTGAA. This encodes CASTLRRTGTE. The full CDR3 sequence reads CASTLRRTGTEAFF. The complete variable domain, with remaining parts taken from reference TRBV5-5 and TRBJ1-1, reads DAGVTQSPTHLIKTRGQQVTLRCSPISGHKSVSWYQQVLGQGPQFIFQYYEKEERGRGNFPDRFSARQFPNYSSELNVNALLLGDSALYLCASTLRRTGTEAFFGQGTRLTVV.